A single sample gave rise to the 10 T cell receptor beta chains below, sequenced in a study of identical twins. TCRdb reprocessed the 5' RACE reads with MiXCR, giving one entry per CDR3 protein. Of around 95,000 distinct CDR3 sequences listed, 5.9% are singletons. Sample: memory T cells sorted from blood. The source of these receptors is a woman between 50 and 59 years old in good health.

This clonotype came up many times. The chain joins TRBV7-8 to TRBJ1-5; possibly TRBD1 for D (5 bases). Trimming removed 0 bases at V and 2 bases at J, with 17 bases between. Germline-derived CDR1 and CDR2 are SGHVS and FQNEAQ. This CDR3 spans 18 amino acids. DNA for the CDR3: TGTGCCAGCAGCTTAGCGCAGGGCCGTAATCCCCGCAATCAGCCCCAGCATTTT. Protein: CASSLAQGRNPRNQPQHF.

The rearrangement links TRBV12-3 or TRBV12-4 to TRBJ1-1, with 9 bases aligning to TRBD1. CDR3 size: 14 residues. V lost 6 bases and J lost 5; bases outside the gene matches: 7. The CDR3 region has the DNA TGTGCCAGCAGCCTGACAGGGGGTCTTACTGAAGCTTTCTTT. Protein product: CASSLTGGLTEAFF.

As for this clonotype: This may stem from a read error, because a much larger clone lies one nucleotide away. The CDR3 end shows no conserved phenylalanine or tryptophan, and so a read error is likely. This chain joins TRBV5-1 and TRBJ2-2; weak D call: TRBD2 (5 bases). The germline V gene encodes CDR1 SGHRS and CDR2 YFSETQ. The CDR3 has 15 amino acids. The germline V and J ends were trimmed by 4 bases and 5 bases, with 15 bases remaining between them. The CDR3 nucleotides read TGCGCCAGCAGCGGCTCAGGCGGGTCAACCGGGGAGCTGTTTTGT. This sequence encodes CASSGSGGSTGELFC.

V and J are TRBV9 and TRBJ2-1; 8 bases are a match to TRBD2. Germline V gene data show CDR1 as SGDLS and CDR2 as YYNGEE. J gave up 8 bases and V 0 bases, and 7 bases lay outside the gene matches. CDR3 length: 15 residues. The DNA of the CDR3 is TGTGCCAGCAGCGTAGGGGTTAGCGGGACGGATGAGCAGTTCTTC. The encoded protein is CASSVGVSGTDEQFF.

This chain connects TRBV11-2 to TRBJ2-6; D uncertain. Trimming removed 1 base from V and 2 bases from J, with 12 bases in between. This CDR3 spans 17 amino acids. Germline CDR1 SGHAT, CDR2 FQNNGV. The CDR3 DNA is TGTGCCAGCAGCTTAGTCATGACGGGCCCTGGGGCCAACGTCCTGACTTTC. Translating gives CASSLVMTGPGANVLTF. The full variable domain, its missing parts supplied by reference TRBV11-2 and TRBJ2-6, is EAGVAQSPRYKIIEKRQSVAFWCNPISGHATLYWYQQILGQGPKLLIQFQNNGVVDDSQLPKDRFSAERLKGVDSTLKIQPAKLEDSAVYLCASSLVMTGPGANVLTFGAGSRLTVL.

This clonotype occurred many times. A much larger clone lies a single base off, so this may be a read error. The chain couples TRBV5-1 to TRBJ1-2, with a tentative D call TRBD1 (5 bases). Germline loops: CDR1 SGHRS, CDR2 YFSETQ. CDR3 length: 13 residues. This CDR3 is CASSIGTAYGYPF. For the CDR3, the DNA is TGCGCCAGCAGCATCGGGACCGCATATGGCTACCCCTTC.

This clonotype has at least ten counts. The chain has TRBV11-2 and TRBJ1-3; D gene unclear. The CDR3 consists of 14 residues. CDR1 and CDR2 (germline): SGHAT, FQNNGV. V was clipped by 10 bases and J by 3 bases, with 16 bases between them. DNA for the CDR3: TGTGCCATATCGGGCTCCCCCAATGGAAACACCATATATTTT. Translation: CAISGSPNGNTIYF.

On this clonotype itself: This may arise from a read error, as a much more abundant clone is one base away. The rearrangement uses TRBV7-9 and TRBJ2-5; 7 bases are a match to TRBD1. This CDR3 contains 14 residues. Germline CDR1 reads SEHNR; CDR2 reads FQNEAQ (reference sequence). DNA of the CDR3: TGTGCCGGCAGTCATCTTGACAGGGAAGAGACCCAGTACTTC. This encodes CAGSHLDREETQYF.

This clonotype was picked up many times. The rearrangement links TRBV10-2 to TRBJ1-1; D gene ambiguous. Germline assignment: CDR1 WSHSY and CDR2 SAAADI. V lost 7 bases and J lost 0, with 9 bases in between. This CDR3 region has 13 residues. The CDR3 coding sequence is TGCGCCAGCATGAAGATCGTGAACACTGAAGCTTTCTTT. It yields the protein CASMKIVNTEAFF.

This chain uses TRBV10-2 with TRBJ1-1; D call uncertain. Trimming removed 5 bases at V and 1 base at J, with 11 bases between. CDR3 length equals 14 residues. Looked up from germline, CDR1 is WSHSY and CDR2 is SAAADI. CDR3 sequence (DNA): TGCGCCAGCAGTCCCTCCCCAGGGAACACTGAAGCTTTCTTT. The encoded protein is CASSPSPGNTEAFF.